These 7 T cell receptor beta chains came from one sample sequenced in a study of follicular helper T cells after annual influenza vaccination. Noted time point: 2014-2015 season, pre-vaccination. Clones were sequenced by immunoSEQ multiplex PCR, and TCRdb holds only the in-frame ones, with some missing. The sample lists some 10,000 clones; roughly 77% were seen once. The sample in question was CXCR5- memory CD4+ T cells sorted from blood, obtained on the day of influenza vaccination. Source of these receptors: an adult who received the influenza vaccine.

This rearrangement joins TRBV7-2 to TRBJ2-7, with unresolved D. This CDR3 spans 12 amino acids. V was shortened by 5 bases and J by 3 bases, with 8 bases between the two germline ends. Germline lookup yields CDR1 SGHTA and CDR2 FQGNSA. In DNA form, the CDR3 reads TGTGCCAGCAGCCCCAGGAACTACGAGCAGTACTTC. This encodes CASSPRNYEQYF.

In this sample, this clone turned up once. The chain carries TRBV4-2 and TRBJ2-3, with 8 bases identical to TRBD2. The CDR3 totals 15 residues. The V and J ends lost 5 bases and 8 bases, in that order; junction bases with no gene match: 12. Looked up from germline, CDR1 is LGHNA and CDR2 is YNFKEQ. CDR3 region: CASSFTMTSEGTQYF. CDR3 sequence (DNA): TGTGCCAGCAGCTTCACCATGACTAGCGAGGGTACGCAGTATTTT.

This clone was seen only a few times. The gene calls are TRBV5-4 and TRBJ1-6, with D perhaps matching TRBD1 (6 bases). Per germline, CDR1 SGHNT and CDR2 YYREEE (reference sequence). V lost 0 bases, J lost 4 bases, and 11 bases lay in between. This CDR3 region has 16 residues. The DNA of the CDR3 is TGTGCCAGCAGCTTGGTAGGCAGGGGTTATAATTCACCCCTCCACTTT. This translates into CASSLVGRGYNSPLHF.

The V and J genes are TRBV6-5 and TRBJ1-2, with 7 bases that match TRBD1. Trimming took 5 bases from V and 2 from J; bases not matched to a gene: 2. The CDR3 extends over 13 amino acids. Germline CDR1 is MNHEY and CDR2 is SVGAGI. CDR3 coding DNA: TGTGCCAGCAGTGAACAGGGGAACTATGGCTACACCTTC. Its protein is CASSEQGNYGYTF.

The chain combines TRBV28 with TRBJ1-6; D is ambiguous. This CDR3 region has 11 residues. V dropped 6 bases and J dropped 9 bases, with 6 bases sitting between them. CDR1 is MDHEN and CDR2 is SYDVKM in the germline V gene. The CDR3 loop is CASSEGSPLHF. Written as DNA, the CDR3 is TGTGCCAGCAGCGAAGGTTCACCCCTCCACTTT.

The rearrangement uses TRBV27 and TRBJ2-2; D not certain. The CDR3 loop spans 17 amino acids. Per germline, CDR1 MNHEY and CDR2 SMNVEV (reference sequence). V lost 7 bases, J lost 1 base, and 19 bases lay in between. CDR3 bases: TGTGCCAGCAAGCAAAACCCGACACTAATGAACACCGGGGAGCTGTTTTTT. This codes for CASKQNPTLMNTGELFF.

This chain connects TRBV6-6 to TRBJ1-2, with D hard to call. Germline loops: CDR1 MNHNY, CDR2 SVGAGI (reference sequence). The V end lost 5 bases, the J end lost 6 bases, and 16 bases lay between the germline ends. This CDR3 spans 14 amino acids. CDR3 residues: CASSGSDTRHGYTF. CDR3 DNA: TGTGCCAGCAGTGGGAGCGATACACGACATGGCTACACCTTC.